The present entry profiles one TCR beta chain with its context. Its matching antigen is unknown. Primers for the PCR totalled 60 Vbeta and 13 Jbeta. Clones were sequenced by immunoSEQ multiplex PCR, and TCRdb holds only the in-frame ones, with some missing. This table holds 100,000 to 150,000 clones, about 83% found once. The record originates from a study of cytomegalovirus exposure and HLA in healthy donors. Study at large: Of all 400 or so donors who were genotyped, 75% to 90% belonged to the Caucasian-associated ancestry cluster.

Study-wide findings and caveats: For most subjects, TCR beta sequences were reported to predict HLA-A and HLA-B alleles with accuracy. A later analysis found most CMV-associated TCR beta chains apparently HLA-restricted.

All the people who gave samples were healthy bone marrow donors. Germline assignment: CDR1 MDHEN and CDR2 SYDVKM. The trim removed 6 bases at V and 2 bases at J, leaving 7 bases unmatched. The CDR3 totals 16 residues. The chain combines TRBV28 with TRBJ2-1, with 10 positions matching TRBD2. The receptor's source is a middle-aged woman in good health and CMV-seropositive. The sequenced sample consisted of PBMCs. CDR3 bases: TGTGCCAGCAGCTCAGAGCGGGAGGGCACCTACAATGAGCAGTTCTTC. Translating gives CASSSEREGTYNEQFF.